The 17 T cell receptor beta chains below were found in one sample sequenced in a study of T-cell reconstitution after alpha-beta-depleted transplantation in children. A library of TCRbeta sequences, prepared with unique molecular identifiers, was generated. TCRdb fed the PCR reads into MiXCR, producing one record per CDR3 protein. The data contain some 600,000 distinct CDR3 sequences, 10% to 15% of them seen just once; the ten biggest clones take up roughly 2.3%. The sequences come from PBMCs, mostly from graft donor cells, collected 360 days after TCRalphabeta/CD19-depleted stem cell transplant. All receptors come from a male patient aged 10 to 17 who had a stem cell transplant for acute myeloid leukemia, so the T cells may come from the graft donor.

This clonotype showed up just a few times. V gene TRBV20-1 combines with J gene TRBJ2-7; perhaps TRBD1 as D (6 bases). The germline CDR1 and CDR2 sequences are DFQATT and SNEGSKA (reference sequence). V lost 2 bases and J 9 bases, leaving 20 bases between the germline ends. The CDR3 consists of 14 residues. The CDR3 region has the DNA TGCAGTGCTAGATTAGAGGGGGTCAGGTCAGGGCAGTACTTC. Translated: CSARLEGVRSGQYF.

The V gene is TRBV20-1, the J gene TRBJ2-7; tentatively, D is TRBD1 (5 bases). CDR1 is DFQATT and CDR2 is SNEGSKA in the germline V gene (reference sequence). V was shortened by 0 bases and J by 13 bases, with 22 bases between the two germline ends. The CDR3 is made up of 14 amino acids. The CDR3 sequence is CSARDSAAGPGHYF. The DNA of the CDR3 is TGCAGTGCTAGAGATTCCGCCGCTGGGCCAGGGCACTACTTC.

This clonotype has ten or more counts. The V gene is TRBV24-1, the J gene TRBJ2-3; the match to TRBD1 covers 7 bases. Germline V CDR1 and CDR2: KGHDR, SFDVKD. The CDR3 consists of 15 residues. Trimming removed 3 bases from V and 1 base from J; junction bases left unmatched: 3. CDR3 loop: CATSDAGTGTDTQYF. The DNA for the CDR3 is TGTGCCACCAGTGATGCCGGGACAGGCACAGATACGCAGTATTTT.

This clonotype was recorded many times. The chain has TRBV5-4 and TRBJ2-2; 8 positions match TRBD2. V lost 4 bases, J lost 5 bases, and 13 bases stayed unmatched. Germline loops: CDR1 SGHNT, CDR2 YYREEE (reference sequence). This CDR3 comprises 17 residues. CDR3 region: CASSPGLALSGTGELFF. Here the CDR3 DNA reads TGTGCCAGCAGCCCCGGACTAGCCCTGTCGGGGACCGGGGAGCTGTTTTTT. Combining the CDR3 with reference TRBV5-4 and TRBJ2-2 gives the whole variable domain ETGVTQSPTHLIKTRGQQVTLRCSSQSGHNTVSWYQQALGQGPQFIFQYYREEENGRGNFPPRFSGLQFPNYSSELNVNALELDDSALYLCASSPGLALSGTGELFFGEGSRLTVL.

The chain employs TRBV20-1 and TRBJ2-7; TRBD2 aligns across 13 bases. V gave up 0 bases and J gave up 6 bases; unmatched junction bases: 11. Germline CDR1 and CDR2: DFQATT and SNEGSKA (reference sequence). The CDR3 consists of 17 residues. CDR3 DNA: TGCAGTGCTAGAGACATACGAAGACTAGCGGGAGGAATCGAGCAGTACTTC. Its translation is CSARDIRRLAGGIEQYF.

CDR3 sequence reads: CASSYQWTSGSYEQYF. The CDR3 DNA is TGTGCCAGCAGTTACCAGTGGACTAGCGGTTCGTACGAGCAGTACTTC. The chain joins TRBV6-2 or TRBV6-3 to TRBJ2-7, with 10 bases fitting TRBD2. CDR1 is MNHEY, CDR2 SVGEGT, per germline. This CDR3 contains 16 residues. Losses at the gene ends were 2 bases for V and 4 bases for J; bases not matched to a gene: 8.

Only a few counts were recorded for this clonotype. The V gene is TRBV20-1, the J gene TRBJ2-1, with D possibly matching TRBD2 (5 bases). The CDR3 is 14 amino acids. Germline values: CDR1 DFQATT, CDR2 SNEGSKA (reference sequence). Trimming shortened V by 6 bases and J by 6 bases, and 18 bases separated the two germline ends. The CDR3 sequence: CSADTSQLVNEQFF. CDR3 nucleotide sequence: TGCAGTGCAGACACTAGTCAACTGGTCAATGAGCAGTTCTTC.

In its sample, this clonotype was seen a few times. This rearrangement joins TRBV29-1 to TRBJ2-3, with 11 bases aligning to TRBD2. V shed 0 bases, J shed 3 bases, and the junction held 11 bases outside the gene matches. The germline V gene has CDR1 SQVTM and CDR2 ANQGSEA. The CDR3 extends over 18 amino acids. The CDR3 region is CSVEDFRLAGGPTDTQYF. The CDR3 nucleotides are TGCAGCGTTGAAGACTTCCGCTTAGCGGGAGGGCCTACAGATACGCAGTATTTT.

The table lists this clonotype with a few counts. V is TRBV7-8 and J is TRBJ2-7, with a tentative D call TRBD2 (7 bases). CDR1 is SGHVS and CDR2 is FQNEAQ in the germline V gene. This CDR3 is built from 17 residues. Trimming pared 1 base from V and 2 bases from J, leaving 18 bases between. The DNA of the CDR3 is TGTGCCAGCAGCTTAGTTCTTCACGGGGGGCGGACCTACGAGCAGTACTTC. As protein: CASSLVLHGGRTYEQYF.

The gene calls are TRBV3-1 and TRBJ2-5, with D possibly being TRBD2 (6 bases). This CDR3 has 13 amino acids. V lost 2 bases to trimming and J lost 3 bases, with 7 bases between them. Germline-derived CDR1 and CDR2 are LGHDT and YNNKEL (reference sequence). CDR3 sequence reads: CASSQKREETQYF. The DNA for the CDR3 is TGTGCCAGCAGCCAAAAGCGGGAAGAGACCCAGTACTTC.

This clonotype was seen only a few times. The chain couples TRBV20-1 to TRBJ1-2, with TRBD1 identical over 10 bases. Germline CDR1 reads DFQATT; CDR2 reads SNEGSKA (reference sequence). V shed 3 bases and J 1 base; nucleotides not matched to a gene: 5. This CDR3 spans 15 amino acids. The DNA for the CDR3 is TGCAGTGCTAGGACAGGGGGCGACCATAACTATGGCTACACCTTC. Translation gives CSARTGGDHNYGYTF.

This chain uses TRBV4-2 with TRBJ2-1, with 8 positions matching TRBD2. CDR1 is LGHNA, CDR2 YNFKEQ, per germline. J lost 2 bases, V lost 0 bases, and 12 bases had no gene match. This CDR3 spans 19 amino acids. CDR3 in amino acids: CASSQDPGGSGITYNEQFF. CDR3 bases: TGTGCCAGCAGCCAAGATCCTGGCGGTAGCGGGATAACCTACAATGAGCAGTTCTTC.

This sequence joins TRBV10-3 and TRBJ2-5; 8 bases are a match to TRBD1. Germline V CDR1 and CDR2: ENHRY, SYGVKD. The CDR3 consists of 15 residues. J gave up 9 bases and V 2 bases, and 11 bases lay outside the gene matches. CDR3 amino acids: CAISEDRGKLAAQYF. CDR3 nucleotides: TGTGCCATCAGTGAGGACAGGGGCAAGTTGGCGGCCCAGTACTTC.

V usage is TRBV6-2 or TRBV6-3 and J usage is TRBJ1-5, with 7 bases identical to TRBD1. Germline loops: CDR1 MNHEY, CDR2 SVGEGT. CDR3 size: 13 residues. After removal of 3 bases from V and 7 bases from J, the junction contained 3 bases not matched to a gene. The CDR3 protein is CASSYGGQQPQHF. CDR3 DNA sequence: TGTGCCAGCAGTTATGGGGGACAGCAGCCCCAGCATTTT.

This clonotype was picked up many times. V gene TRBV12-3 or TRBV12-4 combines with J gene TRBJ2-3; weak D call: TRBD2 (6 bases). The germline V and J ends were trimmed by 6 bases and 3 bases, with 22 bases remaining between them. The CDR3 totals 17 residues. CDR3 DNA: TGTGCCAGCAGGCCCAGGGCGGGGACGCTGCGGACAGATACGCAGTATTTT. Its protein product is CASRPRAGTLRTDTQYF.

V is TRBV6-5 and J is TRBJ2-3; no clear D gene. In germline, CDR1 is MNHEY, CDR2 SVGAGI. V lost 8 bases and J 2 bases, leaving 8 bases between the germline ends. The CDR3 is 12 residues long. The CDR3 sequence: CASWRYTDTQYF. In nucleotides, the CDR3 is TGTGCCAGCTGGCGATACACAGATACGCAGTATTTT.

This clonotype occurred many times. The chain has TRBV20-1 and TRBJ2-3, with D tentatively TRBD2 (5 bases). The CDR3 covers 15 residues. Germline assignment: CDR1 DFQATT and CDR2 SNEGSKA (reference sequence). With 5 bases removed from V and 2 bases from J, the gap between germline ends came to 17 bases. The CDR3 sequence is CSAGFSDPLTDTQYF. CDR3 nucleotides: TGCAGTGCTGGGTTTAGCGATCCACTCACAGATACGCAGTATTTT.